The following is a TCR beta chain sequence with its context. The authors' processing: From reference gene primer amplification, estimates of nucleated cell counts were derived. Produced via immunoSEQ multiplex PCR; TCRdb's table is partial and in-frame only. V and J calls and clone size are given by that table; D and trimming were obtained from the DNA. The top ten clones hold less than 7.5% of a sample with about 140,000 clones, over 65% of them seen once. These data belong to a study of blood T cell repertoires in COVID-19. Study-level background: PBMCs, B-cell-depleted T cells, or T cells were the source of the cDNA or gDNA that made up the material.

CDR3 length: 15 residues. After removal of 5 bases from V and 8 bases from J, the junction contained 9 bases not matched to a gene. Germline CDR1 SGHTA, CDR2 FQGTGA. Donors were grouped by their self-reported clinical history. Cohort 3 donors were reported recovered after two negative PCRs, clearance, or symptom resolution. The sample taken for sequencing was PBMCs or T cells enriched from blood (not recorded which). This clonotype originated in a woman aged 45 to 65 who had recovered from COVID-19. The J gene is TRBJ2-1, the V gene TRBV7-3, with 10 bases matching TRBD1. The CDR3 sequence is CASSTPGQGIHEQFF. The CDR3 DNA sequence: TGTGCCAGCAGCACACCGGGACAGGGGATCCATGAGCAGTTCTTC.